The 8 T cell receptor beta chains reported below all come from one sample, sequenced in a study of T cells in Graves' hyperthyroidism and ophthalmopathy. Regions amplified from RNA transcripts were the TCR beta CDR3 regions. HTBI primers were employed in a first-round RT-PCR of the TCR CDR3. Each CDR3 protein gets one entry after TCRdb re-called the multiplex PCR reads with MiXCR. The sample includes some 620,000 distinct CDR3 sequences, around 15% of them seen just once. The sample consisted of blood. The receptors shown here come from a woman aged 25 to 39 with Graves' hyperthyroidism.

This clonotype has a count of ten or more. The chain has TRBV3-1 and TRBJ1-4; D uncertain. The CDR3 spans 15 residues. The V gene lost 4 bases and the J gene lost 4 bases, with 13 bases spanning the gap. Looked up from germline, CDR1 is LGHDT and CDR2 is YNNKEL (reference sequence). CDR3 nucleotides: TGTGCCAGCAGCCGCCTTAACAGCCTTAATGAAAAACTGTTTTTT. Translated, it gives CASSRLNSLNEKLFF.

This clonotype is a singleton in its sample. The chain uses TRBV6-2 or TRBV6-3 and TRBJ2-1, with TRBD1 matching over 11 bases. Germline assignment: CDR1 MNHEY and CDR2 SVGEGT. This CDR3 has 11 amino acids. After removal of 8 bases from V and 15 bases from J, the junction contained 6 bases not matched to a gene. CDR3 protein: CASRKGTGGFF. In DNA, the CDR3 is TGTGCCAGCCGAAAGGGGACAGGGGGGTTCTTC.

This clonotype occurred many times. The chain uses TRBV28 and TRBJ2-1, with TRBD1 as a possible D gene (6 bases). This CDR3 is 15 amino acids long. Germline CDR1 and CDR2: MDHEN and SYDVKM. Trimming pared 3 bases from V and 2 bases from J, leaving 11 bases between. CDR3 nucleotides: TGTGCCAGCAGTTTTCTCCAGGGGACCTACAATGAGCAGTTCTTC. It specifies CASSFLQGTYNEQFF.

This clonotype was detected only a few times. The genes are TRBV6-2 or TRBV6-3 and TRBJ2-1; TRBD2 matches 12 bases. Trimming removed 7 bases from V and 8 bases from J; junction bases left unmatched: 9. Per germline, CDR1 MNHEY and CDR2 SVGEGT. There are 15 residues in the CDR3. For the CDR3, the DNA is TGTGCCAGCACCCTGACTAGCGGGAGAATGCATGAGCAGTTCTTC. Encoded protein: CASTLTSGRMHEQFF.

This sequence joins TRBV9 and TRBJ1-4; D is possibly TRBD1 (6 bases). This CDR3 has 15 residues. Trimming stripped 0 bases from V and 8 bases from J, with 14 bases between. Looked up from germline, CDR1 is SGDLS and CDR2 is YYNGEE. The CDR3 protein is CASSVGWGANEKLFF. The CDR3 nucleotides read TGTGCCAGCAGCGTAGGTTGGGGGGCGAACGAAAAACTGTTTTTT.

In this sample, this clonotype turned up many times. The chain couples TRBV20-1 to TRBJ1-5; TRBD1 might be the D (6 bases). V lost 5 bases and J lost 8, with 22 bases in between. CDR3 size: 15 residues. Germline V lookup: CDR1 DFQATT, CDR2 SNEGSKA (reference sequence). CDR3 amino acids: CSAGGGHRVREPQHF. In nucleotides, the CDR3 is TGCAGTGCTGGAGGGGGTCACAGGGTCCGGGAGCCCCAGCATTTT.

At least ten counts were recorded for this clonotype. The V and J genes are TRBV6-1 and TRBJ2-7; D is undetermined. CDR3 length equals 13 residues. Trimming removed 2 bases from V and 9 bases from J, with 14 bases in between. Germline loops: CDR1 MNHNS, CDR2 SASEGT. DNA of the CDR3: TGTGCCAGCAGTGAAACCGGTAGAATTGTGCAGTACTTC. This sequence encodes CASSETGRIVQYF.

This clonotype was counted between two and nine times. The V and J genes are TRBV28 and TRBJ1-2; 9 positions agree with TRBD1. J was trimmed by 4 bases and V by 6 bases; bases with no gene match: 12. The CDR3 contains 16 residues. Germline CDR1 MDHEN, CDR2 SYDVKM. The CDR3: CASSRQGVFRSYGYTF. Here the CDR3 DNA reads TGTGCCAGCAGCAGACAGGGGGTCTTTCGGAGCTATGGCTACACCTTC.